These 21 T cell receptor beta chains originate from one sample sequenced in a study of blood T cell repertoires in COVID-19. Sequenced by immunoSEQ multiplex PCR; TCRdb stores in-frame clones only, minus some. The sample yields about 210,000 clones, roughly four fifths seen once. Sequencing was carried out using peripheral blood. The receptors shown here come from a woman in her thirties or forties with active or convalescent COVID-19.

This rearrangement joins TRBV5-1 to TRBJ1-2; a possible D gene is TRBD1 (6 bases). The CDR3 is made up of 15 amino acids. The germline CDR1 and CDR2 sequences are SGHRS and YFSETQ. Trimming took off 0 bases at V and 3 bases at J, with 12 bases between the two ends. CDR3 loop: CASSLVSAGDYGYTF. Here the CDR3 DNA reads TGCGCCAGCAGCTTGGTTAGTGCAGGGGACTATGGCTACACCTTC.

This clone was seen once. The rearrangement uses TRBV19 and TRBJ2-7, with 11 bases fitting TRBD2. After removal of 3 bases from V and 9 bases from J, the junction contained 10 bases not matched to a gene. The CDR3 extends over 15 amino acids. CDR1 and CDR2 from the germline V gene are LNHDA and SQIVND (reference sequence). The CDR3 region is CASSILTSGTRTQYF. The DNA of the CDR3 is TGTGCCAGTAGTATCTTGACTAGCGGGACCCGCACGCAGTACTTC. The full variable domain, in which reference TRBV19 and TRBJ2-7 provide the parts outside the CDR3, is DGGITQSPKYLFRKEGQNVTLSCEQNLNHDAMYWYRQDPGQGLRLIYYSQIVNDFQKGDIAEGYSVSREKKESFPLTVTSAQKNPTAFYLCASSILTSGTRTQYFGPGTRLTVT.

The chain is built from TRBV6-5 and TRBJ1-2; possible D gene TRBD1, 5 bases. The germline V and J ends were trimmed by 6 bases and 6 bases, with 11 bases remaining between them. Germline V gene sequence: CDR1 MNHEY, CDR2 SVGAGI. The CDR3 contains 12 residues. DNA of the CDR3: TGTGCCAGCAGGCGATGGGGGGATGGCTACACCTTC. Encoded protein: CASRRWGDGYTF.

V gene TRBV15 combines with J gene TRBJ2-5; 9 bases are a match to TRBD2. The V gene end was trimmed by 0 bases and the J gene end by 2 bases; junction bases not matched to a gene: 4. Looked up from germline, CDR1 is LNHNV and CDR2 is YYDKDF (reference sequence). The CDR3 consists of 16 residues. CDR3: CATSRDRRGGQETQYF. In DNA form, the CDR3 reads TGTGCCACCAGCAGAGATCGGCGGGGGGGTCAAGAGACCCAGTACTTC.

This sequence joins TRBV28 and TRBJ1-6, with no clear D. The CDR3 loop spans 17 amino acids. V lost 7 bases to trimming and J lost 0 bases, with 16 bases between them. Germline V lookup: CDR1 MDHEN, CDR2 SYDVKM. The CDR3, as DNA: TGTGCCAGCACTCACCCGGACGGGGACTCCTATAATTCACCCCTCCACTTT. Its translation is CASTHPDGDSYNSPLHF. The whole variable domain, filled in from reference TRBV28 and TRBJ1-6, reads DVKVTQSSRYLVKRTGEKVFLECVQDMDHENMFWYRQDPGLGLRLIYFSYDVKMKEKGDIPEGYSVSREKKERFSLILESASTNQTSMYLCASTHPDGDSYNSPLHFGNGTRLTVT.

The chain combines TRBV2 with TRBJ1-1; no reliable D call. The germline V gene has CDR1 SNHLY and CDR2 FYNNEI. V was cut by 2 bases and J by 7 bases, with 17 bases left in between. CDR3 length equals 15 residues. The CDR3 DNA reads TGTGCCAGCAGTGAACGGCGACGGGGATATTTTGAAGCTTTCTTT. Amino acid sequence: CASSERRRGYFEAFF.

This clone was counted between two and nine times. The chain joins TRBV7-3 to TRBJ1-2; 11 bases are a match to TRBD1. The CDR3 extends over 15 amino acids. V shed 5 bases, J shed 8 bases, and the junction held 10 bases outside the gene matches. CDR1 and CDR2 from the germline V gene are SGHTA and FQGTGA. The DNA for the CDR3 is TGTGCCAGCAGCCCCACGCCGGACAGGGGGCTCGGCTACACCTTC. Its translation: CASSPTPDRGLGYTF.

The rearrangement uses TRBV29-1 and TRBJ2-1; a weak D match, TRBD1 (6 bases). The CDR3 loop spans 13 amino acids. Germline CDR1 SQVTM, CDR2 ANQGSEA. Between the trimmed V and J ends, which lost 3 bases and 4 bases, there was a span of 10 bases. CDR3 sequence: CSVDFGQYNEQFF. The CDR3 DNA reads TGCAGCGTTGACTTTGGACAGTACAATGAGCAGTTCTTC.

This chain connects TRBV2 to TRBJ1-3; 8 nucleotides line up with TRBD1. Per the germline V gene, CDR1 is SNHLY and CDR2 is FYNNEI. The CDR3 has 15 amino acids. V dropped 6 bases and J dropped 2; count of bases not matched to a gene: 6. CDR3 residues: CASSAGGSTGNTIYF. CDR3 nucleotides: TGTGCCAGCAGCGCAGGGGGCTCCACTGGAAACACCATATATTTT.

V usage is TRBV7-8 and J usage is TRBJ1-5; 8 nucleotides line up with TRBD1. The CDR3 runs to 17 residues. Germline V gene data show CDR1 as SGHVS and CDR2 as FQNEAQ. V was pared by 5 bases and J by 0 bases, with 9 bases of the junction left unmatched. The CDR3 sequence: CASSTATGADSNQPQHF. CDR3 nucleotide sequence: TGTGCCAGCAGCACCGCGACAGGGGCGGATAGCAATCAGCCCCAGCATTTT. Variable domain in full (rest from reference TRBV7-8 and TRBJ1-5): GAGVSQSPRYKVAKRGQDVALRCDPISGHVSLFWYQQALGQGPEFLTYFQNEAQLDKSGLPSDRFFAERPEGSVSTLKIQRTQQEDSAVYLCASSTATGADSNQPQHFGDGTRLSIL.

The chain joins TRBV27 to TRBJ2-3, with 12 bases that match TRBD2. Germline V gene data show CDR1 as MNHEY and CDR2 as SMNVEV (reference sequence). This CDR3 spans 22 amino acids. Trimming removed 9 bases from V and 1 base from J; junction bases left unmatched: 26. CDR3 nucleotides: TGTGCCAGGACTTTAAGGGGCTTGGATGGTACTAGCGGGAGGAGGGGCACAGATACGCAGTATTTT. Translated: CARTLRGLDGTSGRRGTDTQYF.

On this clone itself: The sample holds other DNA sequences that translate to the same CDR3. The V and J genes are TRBV15 and TRBJ2-5; 12 bases align to TRBD2. From germline, CDR1 is LNHNV and CDR2 YYDKDF (reference sequence). The ends lost 0 bases at V and 2 bases at J; junction bases unmatched: 7. This CDR3 is built from 18 residues. For the CDR3, the DNA is TGTGCCACCAGCAGAGATCTGCTAGCGGGGGGGCGGCAAGAGACCCAGTACTTC. Translating it yields CATSRDLLAGGRQETQYF.

J is TRBJ1-1 and V is TRBV7-9, with 7 nucleotides matching TRBD1. The germline V gene has CDR1 SEHNR and CDR2 FQNEAQ (reference sequence). Trimming took 6 bases from V and 1 from J; bases not matched to a gene: 8. This CDR3 contains 15 residues. The CDR3 spells CASRLNGQANTEAFF. The DNA for the CDR3 is TGTGCCAGCAGACTTAACGGACAGGCGAACACTGAAGCTTTCTTT.

V and J are TRBV5-1 and TRBJ2-5; D possibly corresponds to TRBD2 (6 bases). Germline lookup yields CDR1 SGHRS and CDR2 YFSETQ. V gave up 4 bases and J gave up 4 bases, with 11 bases separating them. The CDR3 has 13 amino acids. The CDR3, as DNA: TGCGCCAGCAGCCGACTAGTGGGAGAGACCCAGTACTTC. Translated, it gives CASSRLVGETQYF.

CDR3 protein: CAWSVRFWASGRARYNEQFF. As DNA, the CDR3 is TGTGCCTGGAGTGTACGATTTTGGGCTAGCGGGAGAGCCCGCTACAATGAGCAGTTCTTC. The gene calls are TRBV30 and TRBJ2-1, with 10 bases aligning to TRBD2. The CDR3 has 20 residues. Trimming removed 0 bases from V and 3 bases from J; junction bases left unmatched: 17. Looked up from germline, CDR1 is GTSNPN and CDR2 is SVGIG (reference sequence).

CDR3 in amino acids: CASSVGTASNQPQHF. For the CDR3, the DNA is TGTGCCAGCAGCGTAGGTACCGCGAGCAATCAGCCCCAGCATTTT. V usage is TRBV9 and J usage is TRBJ1-5, with D unresolved. Trimming took off 0 bases at V and 1 base at J, with 8 bases between the two ends. Per germline, CDR1 SGDLS and CDR2 YYNGEE. The CDR3 totals 15 residues.

This rearrangement joins TRBV6-5 to TRBJ1-1, with TRBD1 as a possible D gene (6 bases). Trimming cost V 5 bases and J 6 bases, with 13 bases left between them. Germline CDR1 and CDR2: MNHEY and SVGAGI. The CDR3 loop spans 13 amino acids. CDR3 in amino acids: CASSKQGQPEAFF. CDR3 DNA: TGTGCCAGCAGTAAACAGGGCCAACCTGAAGCTTTCTTT.

This rearrangement joins TRBV9 to TRBJ1-3; weak D call: TRBD1 (5 bases). The CDR3 length is 15 residues. V lost 4 bases and J lost 2, with 13 bases in between. The germline V gene encodes CDR1 SGDLS and CDR2 YYNGEE. CDR3 coding DNA: TGTGCCAGCAGCAAAAAAGCAGGGACTGGAAACACCATATATTTT. Translating gives CASSKKAGTGNTIYF.

The chain links TRBV30 to TRBJ1-1, with no clear D. This CDR3 has 15 amino acids. The V end was cut by 0 bases, the J end by 0 bases, with 11 bases between. The germline gives CDR1 GTSNPN, CDR2 SVGIG (reference sequence). CDR3 coding DNA: TGTGCCTGGAGTGTTGGAGGGAACATGAACACTGAAGCTTTCTTT. Encoded protein: CAWSVGGNMNTEAFF.

The rearrangement links TRBV28 to TRBJ1-1; 7 positions agree with TRBD1. With V trimmed by 6 bases and J by 4 bases, 8 bases remained unmatched. This CDR3 has 14 amino acids. Germline CDR1 is MDHEN and CDR2 is SYDVKM. The CDR3 DNA follows: TGTGCCAGCAGGGAGGGACAGCCCCCCACTGAAGCTTTCTTT. As protein: CASREGQPPTEAFF.

The V call is TRBV9, the J call TRBJ2-1; 9 positions agree with TRBD1. V dropped 3 bases and J dropped 7; count of bases not matched to a gene: 5. The germline CDR1 and CDR2 sequences are SGDLS and YYNGEE. This CDR3 region has 14 residues. The DNA of the CDR3 is TGTGCCAGCAGCGCTGACAGGGGGAGGAATGAGCAGTTCTTC. Translating it yields CASSADRGRNEQFF.